The source of this T cell receptor beta chain is a study of Ad26.COV2.S vaccination and SARS-CoV-2 variants. Sequenced by immunoSEQ multiplex PCR; TCRdb stores in-frame clones only, minus some. Among about 400,000 clones listed, around 91% were seen once. The CDR3 sequence is 14 residues long. Germline V lookup: CDR1 MDHEN, CDR2 SYDVKM. V lost 2 bases to trimming and J lost 2 bases, with 10 bases between them. Treatment here: roughly 18 received Ad26.COV2.S at low or high dose, single or two shots; several received placebo; per-sample allocation not given. Vaccine and placebo recipients were sampled on day 63 after the first injection. Boston supplied an adult donor aged 18-55 years.

The chain employs TRBV28 and TRBJ2-7; no definite D call. The sequence was obtained from a person aged 18-60 years who received the Ad26.COV2.S COVID-19 vaccine or a placebo. Sequencing was performed on peripheral blood, taken in a trial of Ad26.COV2.S vaccine versus placebo. CDR3 loop: CASSLGDPAYEQYF. The CDR3, as DNA: TGTGCCAGCAGTTTAGGAGACCCAGCCTACGAGCAGTACTTC.